This entry lists 19 T cell receptor beta chains sequenced from one sample in a study of a mutant IDH1 vaccine in newly diagnosed glioma. The antigens for these receptors are not known. Repertoires were generated with immunoSEQ multiplex PCR, while TCRdb's copy carries only in-frame clones and drops some. The sample has approximately 80,000 clones, roughly nine tenths seen once. The time point is: week 5, during vaccination. The content of each vaccine dose was 300 ug of mutant IDH1 20-mer peptide, and topical imiquimod accompanied it. The source was PBMCs, collected from a glioma patient whose treatment included an IDH1 peptide vaccine. These receptors all stem from a woman aged 50 to 60 with glioma.

This clone has just a few counts. The chain joins TRBV6-5 to TRBJ1-1; D gene uncertain. The germline V and J ends were trimmed by 6 bases and 6 bases, with 17 bases remaining between them. From germline, CDR1 is MNHEY and CDR2 SVGAGI. The CDR3 loop spans 14 amino acids. The CDR3 DNA sequence: TGTGCCAGCAGCCGTACACCCAAGTGGGCTGAAGCTTTCTTT. It codes for CASSRTPKWAEAFF.

V and J are TRBV9 and TRBJ1-2; 7 bases align to TRBD1. V lost 4 bases to trimming and J lost 5 bases; unmatched junction nucleotides: 11. The CDR3 runs to 15 residues. Per the germline V gene, CDR1 is SGDLS and CDR2 is YYNGEE. The CDR3 protein is CASSTVDRVGYGYTF. The CDR3 DNA sequence: TGTGCCAGCAGCACCGTTGACAGGGTGGGTTATGGCTACACCTTC.

The chain is built from TRBV7-9 and TRBJ2-7; D may be TRBD1 (7 bases). Germline V lookup: CDR1 SEHNR, CDR2 FQNEAQ (reference sequence). V lost 5 bases to trimming and J lost 6 bases, with 26 bases between them. This CDR3 is 17 amino acids long. The CDR3 region is CASSPVGGGTVQSEQYF. DNA of the CDR3: TGTGCCAGCAGCCCAGTGGGGGGTGGGACAGTACAGAGCGAGCAGTACTTC.

The chain combines TRBV5-3 with TRBJ1-3; D is undetermined. TRBV5-3 has ORF status, its function being uncertain. V lost 5 bases, J lost 0 bases, and 12 bases lay in between. There are 15 residues in the CDR3. CDR3 residues: CARSGPLSSGNTIYF. Written as DNA, the CDR3 is TGTGCCAGAAGTGGACCCCTGAGCTCTGGAAACACCATATATTTT.

With regard to this clone: The junction departs from the called germline gene at one end, perhaps through a read error. The chain uses TRBV30 and TRBJ2-5; D uncertain. This CDR3 is built from 11 residues. Germline V lookup: CDR1 GTSNPN, CDR2 SVGIG (reference sequence). The CDR3: CARSNRETQYF. The CDR3 nucleotides are TGTGCCCGGAGCAATAGGGAGACCCAGTACTTC.

The CDR3: CASSLTSGSSYEQYF. CDR3 nucleotides: TGTGCCAGCAGCCTGACTAGCGGGAGCTCCTACGAGCAGTACTTC. The V and J genes are TRBV5-6 and TRBJ2-7; 12 bases line up with TRBD2. From germline, CDR1 is SGHDT and CDR2 YYEEEE. The V segment lost 4 bases and the J segment 0 bases; nucleotides outside the gene matches: 2. The CDR3 runs 15 residues.

This clone was seen only once. Germline is not matched at one junction end, which may reflect a read error. The rearrangement uses TRBV6-6 and TRBJ2-7; D unresolved. The CDR3 has 12 amino acids. Germline assignment: CDR1 MNHNY and CDR2 SVGAGI (reference sequence). CDR3 region: CASSPGRYAQYF. CDR3 coding DNA: TGTGCCAGCAGCCCCGGACGGTACGCGCAGTACTTC.

The chain joins TRBV2 to TRBJ1-5; D is undetermined. CDR1 is SNHLY and CDR2 is FYNNEI in the germline V gene. The V end lost 7 bases, the J end lost 1 base, and 11 bases lay between the germline ends. This CDR3 is 14 amino acids long. The CDR3 bases are TGTGCCAGCAAAAGGCAGCTAAGCAATCAGCCCCAGCATTTT. It translates to CASKRQLSNQPQHF.

The V call is TRBV9, the J call TRBJ2-1; 10 bases align to TRBD2. This CDR3 is built from 17 residues. Per the germline V gene, CDR1 is SGDLS and CDR2 is YYNGEE. The V segment lost 4 bases and the J segment 5 bases; nucleotides outside the gene matches: 12. For the CDR3, the DNA is TGTGCCAGCAGCCTCCGAGGGGGACTAGCGTCCAACAATGAGCAGTTCTTC. Translating gives CASSLRGGLASNNEQFF.

The table lists this clone with a count of one. The chain is built from TRBV6-5 and TRBJ1-2; no clear D. Germline-derived CDR1 and CDR2 are MNHEY and SVGAGI. With 5 bases removed from V and 3 bases from J, the gap between germline ends came to 7 bases. CDR3 length equals 12 residues. CDR3 amino acids: CASSEADYGYTF. In DNA, the CDR3 is TGTGCCAGCAGTGAAGCGGACTATGGCTACACCTTC.

The chain carries TRBV5-1 and TRBJ2-5; possible D gene TRBD1, 6 bases. The J call is uncertain, as TRBJ2-7 better fits the DNA end. The CDR3 extends over 14 amino acids. Germline assignment: CDR1 SGHRS and CDR2 YFSETQ. The CDR3 sequence: CASSPRGMAYEQYF. DNA for the CDR3: TGCGCCAGCAGCCCGAGGGGGATGGCCTACGAGCAGTACTTC.

This rearrangement joins TRBV27 to TRBJ2-7; 7 nucleotides agree with TRBD2. Germline V CDR1 and CDR2: MNHEY, SMNVEV (reference sequence). V lost 2 bases to trimming and J lost 4 bases; unmatched junction nucleotides: 5. The CDR3 contains 14 residues. CDR3 sequence: CASSLVGEGYEQYF. CDR3 nucleotides: TGTGCCAGCAGTTTAGTCGGGGAGGGGTACGAGCAGTACTTC.

This chain joins TRBV28 and TRBJ2-2; weak D call: TRBD2 (6 bases). V was pared by 3 bases and J by 5 bases, with 19 bases between. Germline CDR1 is MDHEN and CDR2 is SYDVKM. This CDR3 comprises 17 residues. Here the CDR3 DNA reads TGTGCCAGCAGTTTGGCTAGCGCACCCCTACGGACCGGGGAGCTGTTTTTT. Translation: CASSLASAPLRTGELFF.

V and J are TRBV29-1 and TRBJ1-2, with 10 bases fitting TRBD1. Trimming took 7 bases from V and 4 from J; bases not matched to a gene: 3. Germline values: CDR1 SQVTM, CDR2 ANQGSEA. There are 12 residues in the CDR3. The CDR3 DNA reads TGCAGCGGACGGACAGGGGGCTATGGCTACACCTTC. Translated: CSGRTGGYGYTF.

The chain recombines TRBV9 with TRBJ2-2, with no clear D. The V and J ends lost 5 bases and 0 bases respectively, with 14 bases between them. Germline V gives CDR1 SGDLS, CDR2 YYNGEE. There are 16 residues in the CDR3. The CDR3 coding sequence is TGTGCCAGCAGTGGTAGATTAGGAACGAACACCGGGGAGCTGTTTTTT. Residues: CASSGRLGTNTGELFF. The full variable domain, in which reference TRBV9 and TRBJ2-2 provide the parts outside the CDR3, is DSGVTQTPKHLITATGQRVTLRCSPRSGDLSVYWYQQSLDQGLQFLIQYYNGEERAKGNILERFSAQQFPDLHSELNLSSLELGDSALYFCASSGRLGTNTGELFFGEGSRLTVL.

The V call is TRBV14, the J call TRBJ2-3, with D possibly called TRBD1 or TRBD2 (6 bases each). V lost 1 base, J lost 2 bases, and 13 bases lay in between. This CDR3 has 16 residues. Germline CDR1 SGHDN, CDR2 FVKESK. CDR3 nucleotide sequence: TGTGCCAGCAGCCAAGCGGGGGCCGGGTTCACAGATACGCAGTATTTT. The encoded protein is CASSQAGAGFTDTQYF.

Of note for this clone: One junction end does not reproduce the germline sequence, and a read error may be involved. The chain has TRBV5-1 and TRBJ2-5, with 7 bases lining up with TRBD2. CDR1 is SGHRS, CDR2 YFSETQ, per germline. The CDR3 extends over 15 amino acids. The CDR3 DNA reads TGTGCCAGCAGCTTGCCTAGCGGCTACCAAGAGACCCAGTACTTC. Amino acid sequence: CASSLPSGYQETQYF.

V usage is TRBV2 and J usage is TRBJ2-7; the match to TRBD1 covers 9 bases. The CDR3 has 13 amino acids. V shed 5 bases, J shed 7 bases, and the junction held 6 bases outside the gene matches. Germline V gene lookup returns CDR1 SNHLY and CDR2 FYNNEI. This CDR3 is CASSIQGAGEQYF. DNA for the CDR3: TGTGCCAGCAGTATACAGGGGGCGGGGGAGCAGTACTTC.

The gene calls are TRBV30 and TRBJ2-2; TRBD1 is a possible D gene (5 bases). The germline V gene encodes CDR1 GTSNPN and CDR2 SVGIG (reference sequence). The V end lost 4 bases, the J end lost 3 bases, and 21 bases lay between the germline ends. The CDR3 contains 17 residues. CDR3 amino acids: CAWNQGKRTVDTGELFF. Here the CDR3 DNA reads TGTGCCTGGAATCAGGGTAAACGAACGGTGGACACCGGGGAGCTGTTTTTT.